These T cell receptor beta chains were read from a single sample in a study of OX40 agonist ivuxolimab in advanced cancers. This table comes from immunoSEQ multiplex PCR, and its TCRdb copy is limited to in-frame clones, with some not included. The sample has roughly 10,000 clones, 88% seen once. The source material was CD4+ or CD8+ T cells sorted from blood, sampled in a trial of the OX40 agonist ivuxolimab. The origin of the receptors is an adult with an advanced solid tumor such as melanoma, head and neck, liver or kidney cancer. The CDR3 runs from the conserved cysteine through the conserved F or W. The D gene is left open where the match is weak. A row's size may be missing; if present it is once, few, many or a size class.

13,-,TRBV27,-,TRBJ1-2,CASSFQGGYGYTF,TGTGCCAGCAGTTTTCAGGGCGGCTATGGCTACACCTTC
13,-,TRBV5-1,-,TRBJ1-4,CASSAFGGEKLFF,TGCGCCAGCAGCGCCTTTGGAGGTGAAAAACTGTTTTTT
17,-,TRBV5-1,TRBD2,TRBJ2-3,CASSFDPSGGSTDTQYF,TGCGCCAGCAGCTTCGACCCTAGCGGGGGGAGCACAGATACGCAGTATTTT
19,-,TRBV5-6,-,TRBJ1-4,CASSLVSGDLLSTNEKLFF,TGTGCCAGCAGCTTGGTCAGTGGGGACCTACTTTCAACTAATGAAAAACTGTTTTTT
15,few,TRBV11-2,-,TRBJ2-7,CASTTLPEGAYEQYF,TGTGCCAGCACCACCCTCCCGGAGGGGGCCTACGAGCAGTACTTC
13,once,TRBV27,TRBD1,TRBJ1-2,CASRETGGWGYTF,TGTGCCAGCAGGGAGACAGGGGGATGGGGCTACACCTTC
15,-,TRBV6-1,TRBD1,TRBJ2-7,CASSERGQGGGEQYF,TGTGCCAGCAGTGAAAGGGGACAGGGGGGCGGCGAGCAGTACTTC
15,once,TRBV6-6,-,TRBJ2-3,CASSYSRGSTDTQYF,TGTGCCAGCAGTTACTCGAGGGGAAGCACAGATACGCAGTATTTT
15,-,TRBV10-1,-,TRBJ1-1,CASSESRGPRTEAFF,TGCGCCAGCAGTGAGTCGAGGGGCCCGAGAACTGAAGCTTTCTTT
17,-,TRBV4-1,TRBD2,TRBJ2-5,CASSPGLAGFWGETQYF,TGCGCCAGCAGCCCGGGACTAGCGGGGTTCTGGGGAGAGACCCAGTACTTC
15,-,TRBV14,-,TRBJ2-3,CASSHHGRTADTQYF,TGTGCCAGCAGCCACCATGGACGGACGGCAGATACGCAGTATTTT
15,-,TRBV15,-,TRBJ2-1,CATSRVARGFNEQFF,TGTGCCACCAGCAGAGTTGCCAGGGGATTCAATGAGCAGTTCTTC
12,-,TRBV7-8,-,TRBJ1-1,CASSLYVTEAFF,TGTGCCAGCAGCTTATATGTCACTGAAGCTTTCTTT
14,-,TRBV6-5,-,TRBJ2-7,CASRIPGRTYEQYF,TGTGCCAGCAGGATTCCGGGACGGACCTACGAGCAGTACTTC
14,-,TRBV19,-,TRBJ1-1,CAISQGIANTEAFF,TGTGCCATATCCCAGGGTATTGCGAACACTGAAGCTTTCTTT
16,-,TRBV7-9,TRBD2,TRBJ2-3,CASSLFSGGPTDTQYF,TGTGCCAGCAGCTTATTCTCGGGGGGACCCACAGATACGCAGTATTTT
17,-,TRBV27,-,TRBJ2-2,CASSLLGGVANTGELFF,TGTGCCAGCAGTTTATTGGGCGGGGTCGCGAACACCGGGGAGCTGTTTTTT
19,-,TRBV16,TRBD1,TRBJ2-2,CASDSDRGPDSLNTGELFF,TGTGCCAGCGACTCGGACAGGGGGCCGGATAGCCTTAACACCGGGGAGCTGTTTTTT
14,once,TRBV2,-,TRBJ2-7,CASSEGRAIYEQYF,TGTGCCAGCAGTGAAGGCAGGGCGATCTACGAGCAGTACTTC
19,-,TRBV7-9,TRBD2,TRBJ2-1,CASSGRTSGGRSSYNEQFF,TGTGCCAGCAGCGGAAGGACTAGCGGGGGGCGGAGCTCCTACAATGAGCAGTTCTTC
15,-,TRBV14,-,TRBJ1-1,CASSPSRGSNTEAFF,TGTGCCAGCAGCCCCAGCCGGGGATCGAACACTGAAGCTTTCTTT
12,once,TRBV7-9,-,TRBJ2-7,CASSSGPYEQYF,TGTGCCAGCAGCTCCGGGCCCTACGAGCAGTACTTC
13,once,TRBV7-8,-,TRBJ2-1,CASSLSFYNEQFF,TGTGCCAGCAGCTTAAGCTTCTACAATGAGCAGTTCTTC
16,-,TRBV5-4,TRBD2,TRBJ2-3,CASSSTSGGAGDTQYF,TGTGCCAGCAGTTCTACTAGCGGGGGGGCTGGAGATACGCAGTATTTT
15,-,TRBV27,TRBD2,TRBJ2-7,CASSSPGLGSYEQYF,TGTGCCAGCAGTTCTCCGGGACTAGGCTCCTACGAGCAGTACTTC
14,-,TRBV10-3,-,TRBJ2-3,CAISELRSTDTQYF,TGTGCCATCAGTGAATTGCGGAGCACAGATACGCAGTATTTT
15,-,TRBV27,-,TRBJ1-2,CASSLGATNPYGYTF,TGTGCCAGCAGTTTAGGGGCCACGAATCCCTATGGCTACACCTTC
14,-,TRBV2,TRBD1,TRBJ1-1,CASSRQGLNTEAFF,TGTGCCAGCAGTAGACAGGGCCTGAACACTGAAGCTTTCTTT
14,-,TRBV19,-,TRBJ2-6,CASKSASGANVLTF,TGTGCCAGTAAATCGGCCTCTGGGGCCAACGTCCTGACTTTC
17,-,TRBV18,TRBD1,TRBJ2-3,CASSISDRVKRTDTQYF,TGTGCCAGCTCAATTTCCGACAGGGTGAAAAGGACAGATACGCAGTATTTT
15,-,TRBV10-3,TRBD2,TRBJ2-3,CAISESPSGTDTQYF,TGTGCCATCAGTGAGTCTCCTAGCGGGACAGATACGCAGTATTTT
13,-,TRBV7-9,TRBD1,TRBJ2-7,CASSRTGNYEQYF,TGTGCCAGCAGCCGGACAGGGAACTACGAGCAGTACTTC
14,-,TRBV7-9,TRBD2,TRBJ2-7,CASSWGLAGPEQYF,TGTGCCAGCAGCTGGGGACTAGCGGGGCCCGAGCAGTACTTC
15,-,TRBV28,TRBD1,TRBJ2-7,CASRHHGTATYEQYF,TGTGCCAGCAGGCACCACGGGACAGCTACCTACGAGCAGTACTTC
12,few,TRBV7-9,-,TRBJ1-1,CASSFTMGEAFF,TGTGCCAGCAGCTTTACCATGGGTGAAGCTTTCTTT
14,-,TRBV5-6,-,TRBJ2-3,CASSLPQGRITQYF,TGTGCCAGCAGCTTGCCTCAGGGCCGGATAACGCAGTATTTT
14,once,TRBV2,TRBD1,TRBJ1-2,CASSGRQGGYGYTF,TGTGCCAGCAGTGGTAGACAGGGAGGGTATGGCTACACCTTC
18,-,TRBV7-6,TRBD2,TRBJ2-5,CASSLFRASGGDYGTQYF,TGTGCCAGCAGCTTATTTAGGGCTAGCGGGGGGGACTATGGAACCCAGTACTTC
12,-,TRBV2,-,TRBJ1-1,CASRIGSIEAFF,TGTGCCAGCAGGATCGGATCGATAGAAGCTTTCTTT
12,once,TRBV6-6,-,TRBJ1-2,CASLSGLYGYTF,TGTGCCAGCCTCTCGGGCTTATATGGCTACACCTTC
14,-,TRBV5-1,-,TRBJ2-5,CASTQGSGRETQYF,TGCGCCAGCACCCAGGGTAGCGGACGGGAGACCCAGTACTTC
16,-,TRBV4-1,-,TRBJ1-2,CASSQAAGQLDYGYTF,TGCGCCAGCAGCCAAGCCGCAGGTCAACTCGATTATGGCTACACCTTC
15,-,TRBV4-1,TRBD1,TRBJ1-5,CASSLSGGLSQPQHF,TGCGCCAGCAGCCTCTCAGGGGGGTTGAGTCAGCCCCAGCATTTT
13,-,TRBV18,-,TRBJ2-7,CASSPGVSYEQYF,TGTGCCAGCTCACCAGGCGTCTCCTACGAGCAGTACTTC
15,-,TRBV9,TRBD2,TRBJ2-5,CASSVVGGGAETQYF,TGTGCCAGCAGCGTAGTAGGCGGGGGGGCGGAGACCCAGTACTTC
15,-,TRBV6-5,TRBD1,TRBJ2-3,CASRPRDRRTDTQYF,TGTGCCAGCAGACCCCGGGACAGGCGCACAGATACGCAGTATTTT
15,-,TRBV7-3,-,TRBJ2-2,CASSSLARGAGELFF,TGTGCCAGCAGCTCGCTCGCCAGGGGAGCCGGGGAGCTGTTTTTT